The next 27 T cell receptor beta chains were all read from a single sample in a study of blood T cell repertoires in COVID-19. Sequencing used immunoSEQ multiplex PCR; TCRdb keeps in-frame clones, though not all of them. The top ten hold around 2% of the sample, which has about 55,000 clones, 80% to 85% seen once. The material sequenced was peripheral blood. All receptors come from a woman aged 60 to 75 with acute or convalescent COVID-19.

This clone was seen only a few times. This chain uses TRBV27 with TRBJ1-1; D gene uncertain. CDR1 and CDR2 from the germline V gene are MNHEY and SMNVEV (reference sequence). The germline V and J ends were trimmed by 5 bases and 6 bases, with 13 bases remaining between them. The CDR3 spans 13 residues. CDR3 residues: CASSPRFLAEAFF. Here the CDR3 DNA reads TGTGCCAGCAGTCCCAGGTTTTTAGCTGAAGCTTTCTTT.

The rearrangement uses TRBV20-1 and TRBJ2-5; 7 nucleotides match TRBD1. The CDR3 is 15 residues long. V gave up 4 bases and J gave up 5 bases; unmatched junction bases: 13. CDR1 DFQATT and CDR2 SNEGSKA come from the germline V gene (reference sequence). CDR3 DNA: TGCAGTGCTACTGATGCGACAGGGCCGGCGGAGACCCAGTACTTC. Translating gives CSATDATGPAETQYF.

For the CDR3, the DNA is TGTGCCAGCAGCCTTACAGGGGGTGGAAACACCATATATTTT. It codes for CASSLTGGGNTIYF. The genes are TRBV7-6 and TRBJ1-3; 8 bases are shared with TRBD1. CDR1 is SGHVS, CDR2 FNYEAQ, per germline. Trimming cost V 5 bases and J 3 bases; bases outside gene matches: 3. The CDR3 consists of 14 residues.

The CDR3 coding sequence is TGCGCCAGCAGACTACAGGGCTCTGATTCACCCCTCCACTTT. This encodes CASRLQGSDSPLHF. The chain employs TRBV5-1 and TRBJ1-6, with TRBD1 as a possible D gene (6 bases). Trimming took 5 bases from V and 8 from J, leaving 14 bases between them. Germline CDR1 and CDR2: SGHRS and YFSETQ. The CDR3 spans 14 residues.

The rearrangement joins TRBV7-8 to TRBJ2-5, with 10 bases that match TRBD2. CDR1 and CDR2 (germline): SGHVS, FQNEAQ. V gave up 0 bases and J gave up 5 bases; unmatched junction bases: 9. CDR3 length: 17 amino acids. The CDR3 coding sequence is TGTGCCAGCAGCTTAGCGCCGGGTAGCGGGAGGTTGGAGACCCAGTACTTC. Amino acids: CASSLAPGSGRLETQYF.

The chain couples TRBV5-1 to TRBJ1-6; D is ambiguous. This CDR3 is built from 13 residues. Germline CDR1 and CDR2: SGHRS and YFSETQ. Trimming stripped 0 bases from V and 13 bases from J, with 11 bases between. CDR3: CASSLGRSGPLHF. The CDR3 DNA sequence: TGCGCCAGCAGCTTGGGCCGATCAGGTCCCCTCCACTTT.

The V call is TRBV5-6, the J call TRBJ2-1; D is perhaps TRBD2 (5 bases). Trimming left V 1 base short and J 6 bases short, with 11 bases between. CDR3 size: 14 residues. Looked up from germline, CDR1 is SGHDT and CDR2 is YYEEEE. In nucleotides, the CDR3 is TGTGCCAGCAGCTTGAGCGGCTTGGGCAATGAGCAGTTCTTC. Amino acids: CASSLSGLGNEQFF.

The DNA of the CDR3 is TGTGCCAGCAGCCAAGGAGGTCAGATCTATGGCTACACCTTC. As protein: CASSQGGQIYGYTF. V usage is TRBV4-2 and J usage is TRBJ1-2; D unresolved. The CDR3 is 14 residues long. The V end was cut by 1 base, the J end by 4 bases, with 10 bases between. The germline CDR1 and CDR2 sequences are LGHNA and YNFKEQ.

This chain connects TRBV5-5 to TRBJ2-1; D call uncertain. CDR3 size: 12 residues. V was clipped by 4 bases and J by 3 bases, with 5 bases between them. Germline V gene data show CDR1 as SGHKS and CDR2 as YYEKEE (reference sequence). The CDR3 protein is CASSQNYNEQFF. CDR3 DNA sequence: TGTGCCAGCAGCCAGAACTACAATGAGCAGTTCTTC.

The J gene is TRBJ1-2, the V gene TRBV28, with unresolved D. The germline gives CDR1 MDHEN, CDR2 SYDVKM. Trimming removed 8 bases from V and 8 bases from J, with 21 bases in between. This CDR3 spans 14 amino acids. In nucleotides, the CDR3 is TGTGCCAGCTCCCGACGGGGATCGGGTTTCGGCTACACCTTC. Translating gives CASSRRGSGFGYTF.

The rearrangement joins TRBV5-1 to TRBJ2-7, with D unclear. CDR1 SGHRS and CDR2 YFSETQ come from the germline V gene. The CDR3 loop spans 14 amino acids. V was shortened by 1 base and J by 4 bases, with 12 bases between the two germline ends. CDR3 sequence: CASSLPGAQYEQYF. The CDR3, as DNA: TGCGCCAGCAGCTTGCCTGGAGCCCAATACGAGCAGTACTTC.

The chain is built from TRBV18 and TRBJ2-2; weak D call: TRBD1 (5 bases). Trimming pared 1 base from V and 9 bases from J, leaving 6 bases between. CDR1 and CDR2 from the germline V gene are KGHSH and LQKENI. This CDR3 contains 12 residues. CDR3 in amino acids: CASSPQGRELFF. The CDR3 DNA follows: TGTGCCAGCTCACCACAGGGGAGGGAGCTGTTTTTT.

The chain is built from TRBV5-6 and TRBJ2-4; D call uncertain. The V and J ends lost 2 bases and 0 bases respectively, with 6 bases between them. This CDR3 contains 14 residues. CDR1 and CDR2 (germline): SGHDT, YYEEEE. The CDR3: CASSFQIAKNIQYF. The CDR3 DNA reads as TGTGCCAGCAGCTTCCAAATAGCCAAAAACATTCAGTACTTC.

Only a few counts were recorded for this clone. The chain couples TRBV19 to TRBJ1-1; 11 nucleotides line up with TRBD1. V lost 6 bases, J lost 5 bases, and 11 bases stayed unmatched. This CDR3 contains 16 residues. The germline V gene has CDR1 LNHDA and CDR2 SQIVND (reference sequence). The CDR3: CASRDPGQGGFTEAFF. CDR3 coding DNA: TGTGCCAGTAGAGATCCGGGACAGGGGGGCTTTACTGAAGCTTTCTTT.

The CDR3 DNA follows: TGTGCCAGCAGGAAGACGGGAAATGAAAAACTGTTTTTT. Residues: CASRKTGNEKLFF. The V gene is TRBV27, the J gene TRBJ1-4; D gene ambiguous. The CDR3 has 13 amino acids. Germline V CDR1 and CDR2: MNHEY, SMNVEV (reference sequence). The V end lost 6 bases, the J end lost 5 bases, and 10 bases lay between the germline ends.

This clone was seen once. V and J are TRBV5-5 and TRBJ2-1; TRBD1 is a possible D gene (5 bases). The CDR3 runs 13 residues. Trimming removed 4 bases at V and 5 bases at J, with 10 bases between. The germline V gene encodes CDR1 SGHKS and CDR2 YYEKEE (reference sequence). CDR3 residues: CASSRDRDNEQFF. CDR3 coding DNA: TGTGCCAGCAGCAGAGACAGAGACAATGAGCAGTTCTTC.

The chain uses TRBV29-1 and TRBJ1-3; the D gene is possibly TRBD1 (6 bases). Trimming took 5 bases from V and 8 from J, leaving 13 bases between them. Germline V gene data show CDR1 as SQVTM and CDR2 as ANQGSEA. The CDR3 is made up of 12 amino acids. CDR3 amino acids: CSVSTGGDTIYF. The DNA for the CDR3 is TGCAGCGTTTCGACAGGCGGAGACACCATATATTTT.

This chain joins TRBV28 and TRBJ1-6, with 9 bases that match TRBD1. This CDR3 is built from 14 residues. The germline gives CDR1 MDHEN, CDR2 SYDVKM. Losses at the gene ends were 6 bases for V and 7 bases for J; bases not matched to a gene: 4. The CDR3 nucleotides are TGTGCCAGCAGAATCGACAGGGGGAATTCACCCCTCCACTTT. Residues: CASRIDRGNSPLHF.

The V gene is TRBV28, the J gene TRBJ1-2; TRBD1 agrees at 8 bases. Germline CDR1 MDHEN, CDR2 SYDVKM. This CDR3 has 12 residues. Germline trimming cut 8 bases from V and 7 bases from J; bases unmatched to any gene: 6. CDR3 bases: TGTGCCAGCCGAACAGGGGGACGTGGCTACACCTTC. It is translated as CASRTGGRGYTF.

The chain employs TRBV2 and TRBJ1-1; no reliable D call. CDR3 size: 13 residues. Germline CDR1 is SNHLY and CDR2 is FYNNEI. Trimming shortened V by 3 bases and J by 3 bases, and 8 bases separated the two germline ends. The CDR3 region is CASSDTEYTEAFF. The DNA of the CDR3 is TGTGCCAGCAGTGATACGGAGTACACTGAAGCTTTCTTT. The full variable domain, with the rest looked up from reference TRBV2 and TRBJ1-1, is EPEVTQTPSHQVTQMGQEVILRCVPISNHLYFYWYRQILGQKVEFLVSFYNNEISEKSEIFDDQFSVERPDGSNFTLKIRSTKLEDSAMYFCASSDTEYTEAFFGQGTRLTVV.

The genes are TRBV27 and TRBJ1-6, with 10 bases that match TRBD1. V gave up 2 bases and J gave up 5 bases; unmatched junction bases: 3. CDR1 is MNHEY and CDR2 is SMNVEV in the germline V gene (reference sequence). This CDR3 has 16 residues. The CDR3 protein is CASSLMDRGNNSPLHF. The CDR3 DNA sequence: TGTGCCAGCAGTTTAATGGACAGGGGGAATAATTCACCCCTCCACTTT.

V gene TRBV27 combines with J gene TRBJ1-5; 7 bases agree with TRBD1. Trimming at V came to 10 bases and at J to 6 bases, leaving 18 bases not matched to a gene. Germline V gene lookup returns CDR1 MNHEY and CDR2 SMNVEV (reference sequence). The CDR3 has 16 residues. CDR3 bases: TGTGCCAAGAAGGTCCGCCGTGAGACAGGGTTTCAGCCCCAGCATTTT. Amino acid sequence: CAKKVRRETGFQPQHF.

V is TRBV20-1 and J is TRBJ2-3; D uncertain. This CDR3 contains 11 residues. Per the germline V gene, CDR1 is DFQATT and CDR2 is SNEGSKA (reference sequence). V dropped 0 bases and J dropped 8 bases, with 6 bases sitting between them. CDR3: CSARDLGTQYF. CDR3 sequence (DNA): TGCAGTGCTAGAGATCTCGGTACGCAGTATTTT.

The V gene is TRBV19, the J gene TRBJ1-5; D is perhaps TRBD1 (6 bases). The CDR3 runs 14 residues. Trimming removed 10 bases at V and 5 bases at J, with 18 bases between. Per germline, CDR1 LNHDA and CDR2 SQIVND (reference sequence). The CDR3 reads CATSSRDTYQPQHF. The CDR3 region has the DNA TGTGCCACCTCATCCCGGGACACATATCAGCCCCAGCATTTT.

The chain recombines TRBV4-2 with TRBJ1-1; no reliable D call. This CDR3 spans 15 amino acids. Germline CDR1 and CDR2: LGHNA and YNFKEQ. The V gene lost 0 bases and the J gene lost 4 bases, with 12 bases spanning the gap. The CDR3 bases are TGTGCCAGCAGCCAAGAGGGGAGGGCCGGCACTGAAGCTTTCTTT. Translation gives CASSQEGRAGTEAFF.

The V gene is TRBV7-9, the J gene TRBJ1-2; 10 bases align to TRBD1. There are 19 residues in the CDR3. Germline V gene lookup returns CDR1 SEHNR and CDR2 FQNEAQ (reference sequence). V trimming: 6 bases; J trimming: 5 bases; junction bases outside the gene matches: 21. The CDR3 nucleotides are TGTGCCAGCAGTCCACTCCTGGAGGGGCGGACAGGGGGACCGTATGGCTACACCTTC. Its translation is CASSPLLEGRTGGPYGYTF.

The V and J genes are TRBV6-6 and TRBJ1-2; no definite D call. Germline CDR1 and CDR2: MNHNY and SVGAGI (reference sequence). V was clipped by 6 bases and J by 4 bases, with 15 bases between them. CDR3 size: 14 residues. CDR3 nucleotides: TGTGCCAGCAGGGAGGGTGGGGTCAGCTATGGCTACACCTTC. It specifies CASREGGVSYGYTF.